This TCR beta chain was captured by sequencing in a study of blood T cell repertoires in COVID-19. Across the study: COVID-19 samples from acute and convalescent phases originated in the United States, Italy and Spain.

The method was immunoSEQ multiplex PCR; TCRdb's version includes in-frame clones alone and lacks a portion of them. The sample shows some 390,000 clones, approximately 92% of them seen only once. With 1 base removed from V and 7 bases from J, the gap between germline ends came to 14 bases. The CDR3 loop spans 14 amino acids. The V gene's germline CDR1 is GTSNPN and CDR2 SVGIG (reference sequence). The receptor was derived from a man between 25 and 39 years old who had recovered from COVID-19. The specimen sequenced was PBMCs or T cells enriched from blood (not recorded which). The rearrangement links TRBV30 to TRBJ2-1; D is uncertain. The CDR3: CAWSGTSFRNEQFF. The CDR3 nucleotides read TGTGCCTGGAGTGGCACGAGTTTTCGGAATGAGCAGTTCTTC.